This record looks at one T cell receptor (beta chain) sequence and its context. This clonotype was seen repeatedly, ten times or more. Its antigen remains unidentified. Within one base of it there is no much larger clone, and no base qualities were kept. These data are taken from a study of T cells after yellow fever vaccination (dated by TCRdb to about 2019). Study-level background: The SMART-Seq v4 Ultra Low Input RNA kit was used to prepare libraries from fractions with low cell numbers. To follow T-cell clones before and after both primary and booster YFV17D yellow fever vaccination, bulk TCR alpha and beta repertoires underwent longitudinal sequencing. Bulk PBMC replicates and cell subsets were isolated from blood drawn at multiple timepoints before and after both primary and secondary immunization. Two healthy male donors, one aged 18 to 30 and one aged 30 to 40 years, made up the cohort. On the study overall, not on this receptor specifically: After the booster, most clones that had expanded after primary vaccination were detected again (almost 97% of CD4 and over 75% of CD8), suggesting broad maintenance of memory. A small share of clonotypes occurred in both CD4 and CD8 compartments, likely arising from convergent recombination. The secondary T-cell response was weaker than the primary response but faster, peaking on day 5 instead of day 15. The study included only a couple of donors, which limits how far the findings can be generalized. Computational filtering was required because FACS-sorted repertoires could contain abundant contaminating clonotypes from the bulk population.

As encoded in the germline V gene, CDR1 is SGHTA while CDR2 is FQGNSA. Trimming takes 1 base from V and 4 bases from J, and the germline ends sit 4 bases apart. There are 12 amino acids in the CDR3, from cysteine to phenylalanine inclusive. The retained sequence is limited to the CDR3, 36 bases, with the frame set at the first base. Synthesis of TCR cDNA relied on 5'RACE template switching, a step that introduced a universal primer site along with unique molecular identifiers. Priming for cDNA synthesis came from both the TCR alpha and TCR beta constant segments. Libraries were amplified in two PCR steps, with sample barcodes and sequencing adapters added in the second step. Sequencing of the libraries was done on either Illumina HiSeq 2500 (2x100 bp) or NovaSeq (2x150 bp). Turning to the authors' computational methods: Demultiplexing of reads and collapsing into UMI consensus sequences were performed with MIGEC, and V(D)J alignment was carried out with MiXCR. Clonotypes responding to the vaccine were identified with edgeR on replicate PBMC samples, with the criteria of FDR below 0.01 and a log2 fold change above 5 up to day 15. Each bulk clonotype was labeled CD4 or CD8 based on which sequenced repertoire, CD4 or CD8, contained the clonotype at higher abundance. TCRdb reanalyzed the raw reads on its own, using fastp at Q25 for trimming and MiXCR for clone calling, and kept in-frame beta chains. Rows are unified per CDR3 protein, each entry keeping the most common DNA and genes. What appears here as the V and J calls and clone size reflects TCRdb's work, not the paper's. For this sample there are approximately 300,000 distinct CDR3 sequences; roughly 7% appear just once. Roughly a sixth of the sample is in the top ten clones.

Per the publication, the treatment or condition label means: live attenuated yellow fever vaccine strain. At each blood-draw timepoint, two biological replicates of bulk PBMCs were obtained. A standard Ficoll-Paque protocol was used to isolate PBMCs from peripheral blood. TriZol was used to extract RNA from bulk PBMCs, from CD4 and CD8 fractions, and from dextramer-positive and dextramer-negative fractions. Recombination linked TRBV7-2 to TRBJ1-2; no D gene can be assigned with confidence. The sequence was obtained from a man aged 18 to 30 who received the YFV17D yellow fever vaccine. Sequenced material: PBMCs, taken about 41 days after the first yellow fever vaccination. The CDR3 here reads CASSLGTYGYTF. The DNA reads TGTGCCAGCAGCTTAGGGACCTATGGCTACACCTTC.